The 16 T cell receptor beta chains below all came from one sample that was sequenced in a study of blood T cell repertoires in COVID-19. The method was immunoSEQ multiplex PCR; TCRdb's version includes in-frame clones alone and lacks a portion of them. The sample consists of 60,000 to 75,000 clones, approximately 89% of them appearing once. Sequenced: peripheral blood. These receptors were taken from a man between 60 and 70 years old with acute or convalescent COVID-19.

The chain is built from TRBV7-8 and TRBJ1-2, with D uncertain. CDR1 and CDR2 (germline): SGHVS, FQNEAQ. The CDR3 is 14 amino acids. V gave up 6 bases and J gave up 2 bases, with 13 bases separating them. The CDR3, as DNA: TGTGCCAGCAGAGAGAGCGGCAACAACTATGGCTACACCTTC. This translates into CASRESGNNYGYTF.

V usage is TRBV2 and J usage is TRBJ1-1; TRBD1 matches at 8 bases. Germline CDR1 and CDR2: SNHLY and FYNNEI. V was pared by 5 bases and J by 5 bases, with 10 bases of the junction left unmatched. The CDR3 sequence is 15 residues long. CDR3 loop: CASSMDRVQKTEAFF. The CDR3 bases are TGTGCCAGCAGTATGGACAGGGTTCAGAAAACTGAAGCTTTCTTT.

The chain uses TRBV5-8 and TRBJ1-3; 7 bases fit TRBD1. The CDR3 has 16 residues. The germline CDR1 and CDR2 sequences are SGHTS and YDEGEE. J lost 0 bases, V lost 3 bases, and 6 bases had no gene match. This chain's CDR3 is CASSSTGTVSGNTIYF. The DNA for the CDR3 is TGTGCCAGCAGCTCCACGGGGACAGTCTCTGGAAACACCATATATTTT.

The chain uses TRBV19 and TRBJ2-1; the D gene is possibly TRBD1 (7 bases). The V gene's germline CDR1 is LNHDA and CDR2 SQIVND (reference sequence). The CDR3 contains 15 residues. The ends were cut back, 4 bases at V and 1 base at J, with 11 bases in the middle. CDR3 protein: CASSTPGGSYNEQFF. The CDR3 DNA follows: TGTGCCAGTAGTACCCCAGGGGGGTCCTACAATGAGCAGTTCTTC.

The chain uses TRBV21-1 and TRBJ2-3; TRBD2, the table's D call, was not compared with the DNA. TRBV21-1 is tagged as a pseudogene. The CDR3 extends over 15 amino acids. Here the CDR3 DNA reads TGTGCCAGCAGCGGACCTAGCGGGGATCGGGATACGCAGTATTTT. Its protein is CASSGPSGDRDTQYF.

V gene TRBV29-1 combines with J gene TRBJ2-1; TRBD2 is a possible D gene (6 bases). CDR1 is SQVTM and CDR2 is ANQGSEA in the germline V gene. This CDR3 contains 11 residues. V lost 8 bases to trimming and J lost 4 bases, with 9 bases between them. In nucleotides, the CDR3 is TGCAGCTCCGGGGGTTACAATGAGCAGTTCTTC. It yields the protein CSSGGYNEQFF.

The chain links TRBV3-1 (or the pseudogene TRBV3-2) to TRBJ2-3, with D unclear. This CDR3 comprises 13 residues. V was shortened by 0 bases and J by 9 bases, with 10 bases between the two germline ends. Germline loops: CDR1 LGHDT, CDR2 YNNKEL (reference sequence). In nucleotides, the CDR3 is TGTGCCAGCAGCCAAGATCAGCGCACAACGCAGTATTTT. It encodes CASSQDQRTTQYF.

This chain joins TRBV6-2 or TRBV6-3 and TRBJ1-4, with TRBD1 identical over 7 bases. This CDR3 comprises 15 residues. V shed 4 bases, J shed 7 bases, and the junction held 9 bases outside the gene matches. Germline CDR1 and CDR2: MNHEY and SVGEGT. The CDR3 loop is CASSFKQGIVEKLFF. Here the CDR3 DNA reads TGTGCCAGCAGTTTTAAACAGGGGATCGTTGAAAAACTGTTTTTT.

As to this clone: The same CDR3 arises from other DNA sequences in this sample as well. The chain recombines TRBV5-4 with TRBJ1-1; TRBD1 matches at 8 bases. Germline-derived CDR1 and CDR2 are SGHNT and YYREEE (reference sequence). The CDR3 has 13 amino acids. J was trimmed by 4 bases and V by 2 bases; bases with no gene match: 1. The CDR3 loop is CASSLTGGTEAFF. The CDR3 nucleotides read TGTGCCAGCAGCTTAACAGGGGGCACTGAAGCTTTCTTT.

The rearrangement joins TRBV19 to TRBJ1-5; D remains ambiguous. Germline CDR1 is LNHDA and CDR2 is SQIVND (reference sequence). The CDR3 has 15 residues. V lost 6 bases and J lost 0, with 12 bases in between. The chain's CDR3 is CASRVSGPSNQPQHF. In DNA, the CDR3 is TGTGCCAGTAGAGTGAGCGGACCTAGCAATCAGCCCCAGCATTTT.

The CDR3 DNA is TGTGCCATCAGCCTGGGGACAGCCGATGGCTACACCTTC. Its translation: CAISLGTADGYTF. The chain uses TRBV10-3 and TRBJ1-2; 7 nucleotides match TRBD1. The CDR3 is 13 residues long. Germline V gene lookup returns CDR1 ENHRY and CDR2 SYGVKD. The V gene end was trimmed by 6 bases and the J gene end by 6 bases; junction bases not matched to a gene: 7.

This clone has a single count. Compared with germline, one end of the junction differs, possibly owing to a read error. The CDR3 loop reads CASSLDPDRDAIF. The CDR3 region has the DNA TGTGCCAGCAGCTTGGATCCCGACAGGGACGCAATCTTC. The chain carries TRBV5-4 and TRBJ2-1; 7 positions agree with TRBD1. The CDR3 consists of 13 residues. CDR1 and CDR2 from the germline V gene are SGHNT and YYREEE (reference sequence).

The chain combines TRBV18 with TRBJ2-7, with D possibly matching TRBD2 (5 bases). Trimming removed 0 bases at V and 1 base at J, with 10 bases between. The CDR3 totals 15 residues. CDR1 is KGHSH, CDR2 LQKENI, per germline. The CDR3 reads CASSPPSGGSYEQYF. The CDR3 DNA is TGTGCCAGCTCACCACCAAGCGGTGGATCCTACGAGCAGTACTTC.

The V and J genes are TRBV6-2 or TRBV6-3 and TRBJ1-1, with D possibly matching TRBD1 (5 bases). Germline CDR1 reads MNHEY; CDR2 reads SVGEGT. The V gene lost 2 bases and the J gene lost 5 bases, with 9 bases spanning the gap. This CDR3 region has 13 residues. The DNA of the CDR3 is TGTGCCAGCAGTTACGGGGGAGGGACTGAAGCTTTCTTT. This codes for CASSYGGGTEAFF.

CDR3 bases: TGTGCCAGCAGTTACCCAGGGGCGGCAAACTATGGCTACACCTTC. Translated, it gives CASSYPGAANYGYTF. This chain joins TRBV6-2 or TRBV6-3 and TRBJ1-2; the D gene is possibly TRBD1 (6 bases). V lost 2 bases and J lost 2, with 12 bases in between. The CDR3 is 15 amino acids. Per the germline V gene, CDR1 is MNHEY and CDR2 is SVGEGT.

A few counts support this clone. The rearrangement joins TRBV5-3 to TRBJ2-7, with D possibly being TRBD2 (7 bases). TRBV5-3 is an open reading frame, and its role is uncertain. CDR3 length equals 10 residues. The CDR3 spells CTGGLYEQYF. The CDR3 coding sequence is TGTACGGGGGGCCTCTACGAGCAGTACTTC.